Sequencing of this TCR beta chain was carried out in a study of OX40 agonist ivuxolimab in advanced cancers. At the level of the study: At 0.01 to 10 mg/kg, ivuxolimab was administered intravenously to patients every 2 weeks. The study's findings and limits: By week 6 at 0.1 to 3.0 mg/kg, blood CD4+ and CD8+ T cells had expanded clonally.

The data were produced by immunoSEQ multiplex PCR, yet TCRdb's version contains in-frame clones alone and is incomplete. The table has approximately 54,000 clones, approximately 90% seen once. CDR3 length equals 12 residues. The germline V gene encodes CDR1 MNHNY and CDR2 SVGAGI (reference sequence). V gave up 6 bases and J gave up 4 bases, with 9 bases separating them. Worth noting for this clone: The antigen remains undetermined.

This material consisted of CD4+ or CD8+ T cells sorted from blood, taken in a trial of the OX40 agonist ivuxolimab. The source of this sequence is an adult with an advanced solid tumor such as melanoma, head and neck, liver or kidney cancer. J is TRBJ1-1 and V is TRBV6-6; unclear D gene. Here the CDR3 reads CASRDRPTEAFF. The CDR3 bases are TGTGCCAGCAGAGATAGACCCACTGAAGCTTTCTTT.